This T cell receptor beta chain derives from a study of T cells in Graves' hyperthyroidism and ophthalmopathy. Study at large: It was at initial diagnosis, before any treatment, that peripheral blood was collected.

The CDR3 contains 14 residues. Trimming removed 4 bases from V and 9 bases from J; junction bases left unmatched: 10. CDR1 is SGDLS, CDR2 YYNGEE, per germline. Amplified regions were TCR beta CDR3 sequences from RNA transcripts. In the first-round RT-PCR of the TCR CDR3, the HTBI primer set was used. TCRdb processed the multiplex PCR reads anew with MiXCR; each CDR3 protein has one entry. Of about 620,000 distinct CDR3 sequences listed, 16% were seen once; the top ten hold around 4%. Notes on the study in general: In blood, most of the thyroid clonotypes expanded above 0.001 were also present.

Note on this clonotype: Its antigen is undetermined.

This clonotype was sampled from a woman aged 25-40 years with Graves' hyperthyroidism. The sequenced material came from blood. The chain combines TRBV9 with TRBJ2-1, with 7 positions matching TRBD2. As DNA, the CDR3 is TGTGCCAGCAGCCTCCCCAGCGGGATGGGTGAGCAGTTCTTC. Protein sequence: CASSLPSGMGEQFF.